This TCR beta chain was sequenced for a study of radiation and T cells in renal cell carcinoma. The CDR3 is made up of 13 amino acids. The assay was immunoSEQ multiplex PCR, and TCRdb's table has in-frame clones only and misses some. The table records about 100,000 clones, roughly 84% of them present only once. Described time point: blood 4 weeks post-SBRT, at nephrectomy. The treatment was: 15 Gy SBRT to primary tumor, nephrectomy 4 weeks later. The chain couples TRBV21-1 to TRBJ2-3. TRBV21-1 is a pseudogene locus. The receptor comes from a man aged 55 to 69 with renal cell carcinoma. The sequences come from blood, collected from a patient whose treatment included radiotherapy and nephrectomy. DNA of the CDR3: TGTGCCAGCAGCAAAGGGGACACAGATACGCAGTATTTT. Its protein product is CASSKGDTDTQYF.